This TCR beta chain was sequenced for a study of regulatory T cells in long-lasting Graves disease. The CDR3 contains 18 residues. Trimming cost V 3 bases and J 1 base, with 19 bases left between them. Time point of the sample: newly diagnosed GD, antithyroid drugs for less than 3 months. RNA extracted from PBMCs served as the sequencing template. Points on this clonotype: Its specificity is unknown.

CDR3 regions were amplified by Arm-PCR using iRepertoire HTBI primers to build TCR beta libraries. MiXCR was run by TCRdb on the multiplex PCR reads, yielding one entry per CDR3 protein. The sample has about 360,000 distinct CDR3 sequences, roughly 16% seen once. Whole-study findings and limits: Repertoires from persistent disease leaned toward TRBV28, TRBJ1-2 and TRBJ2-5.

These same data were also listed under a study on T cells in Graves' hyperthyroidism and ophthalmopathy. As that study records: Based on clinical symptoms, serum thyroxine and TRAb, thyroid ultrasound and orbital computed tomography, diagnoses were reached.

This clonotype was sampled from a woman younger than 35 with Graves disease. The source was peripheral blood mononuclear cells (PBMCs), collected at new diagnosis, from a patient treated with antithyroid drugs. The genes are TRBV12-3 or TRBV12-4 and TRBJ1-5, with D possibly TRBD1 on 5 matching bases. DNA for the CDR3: TGTGCCAGCAGTTTGTCAGGGACCGGAGTTGGCAGCAATCAGCCCCAGCATTTT. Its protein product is CASSLSGTGVGSNQPQHF.